These 21 T cell receptor beta chains came from one sample sequenced in a study of Graves' ophthalmopathy and Graves' hyperthyroidism. Researchers took RNA transcripts and amplified TCR beta CDR3 regions from them. Second-round multiplex PCR came after a first-round RT-PCR that employed HTBI primers. MiXCR, applied by TCRdb to the multiplex PCR reads, yields one record per CDR3 protein. The table shows under 60,000 distinct CDR3 sequences, with 45% to 55% occurring only once. The sequencing sample was made of peripheral blood. All receptors come from an adult woman with Graves' ophthalmopathy.

This clonotype came up many times. The V call is TRBV7-6, the J call TRBJ2-3; TRBD1 or TRBD2 may be the D gene (5 bases each). The CDR3 sequence is 20 residues long. V was pared by 2 bases and J by 3 bases, with 27 bases between. Germline CDR1 SGHVS, CDR2 FNYEAQ. The CDR3 loop reads CASSLKVPGGVSGTTDTQYF. In DNA form, the CDR3 reads TGTGCCAGCAGCTTAAAAGTGCCGGGTGGTGTGTCGGGGACGACAGATACGCAGTATTTT.

The sample holds many counts of this clonotype. The gene calls are TRBV12-1 and TRBJ2-7. TRBV12-1 corresponds to a pseudogene. The CDR3 is made up of 11 amino acids. This CDR3 is CASSFSYEQYF. In DNA form, the CDR3 reads TGTGCCAGCAGCTTCTCCTACGAGCAGTACTTC.

This clonotype has at least ten counts. The genes are TRBV5-1 and TRBJ1-2; D remains ambiguous. Trimming stripped 4 bases from V and 4 bases from J, with 8 bases between. Germline V lookup: CDR1 SGHRS, CDR2 YFSETQ. This CDR3 region has 12 residues. The CDR3 spells CASSRESYGYTF. The DNA for the CDR3 is TGCGCCAGCAGCCGGGAGAGCTATGGCTACACCTTC.

This clonotype appeared many times. The genes are TRBV20-1 and TRBJ1-5; TRBD1 might be the D (6 bases). CDR1 DFQATT and CDR2 SNEGSKA come from the germline V gene (reference sequence). CDR3 size: 12 residues. Trimming took off 6 bases at V and 4 bases at J, with 10 bases between the two ends. For the CDR3, the DNA is TGCAGTGCAAGGGACAATAATCAGCCCCAGCATTTT. Translating it yields CSARDNNQPQHF.

The V gene is TRBV7-9, the J gene TRBJ1-3; the D gene is possibly TRBD1 (5 bases). Germline V lookup: CDR1 SEHNR, CDR2 FQNEAQ (reference sequence). V lost 3 bases to trimming and J lost 3 bases, with 12 bases between them. The length of the CDR3 is 15 residues. CDR3 sequence reads: CASSFGGTDGNTIYF. Written as DNA, the CDR3 is TGTGCCAGCAGCTTTGGCGGGACGGATGGAAACACCATATATTTT.

This chain joins TRBV6-4 and TRBJ1-1; D is uncertain. CDR3 length: 14 amino acids. The germline CDR1 and CDR2 sequences are MRHNA and SNTAGT. V gave up 3 bases and J gave up 1 base, with 9 bases separating them. The CDR3: CASSESGENTEAFF. CDR3 sequence (DNA): TGTGCCAGCAGTGAGTCCGGGGAGAACACTGAAGCTTTCTTT.

This chain joins TRBV7-2 and TRBJ1-5; maybe TRBD1 (6 bases). This CDR3 region has 15 residues. V was trimmed by 2 bases and J by 7 bases, leaving 15 bases between them. Germline CDR1 reads SGHTA; CDR2 reads FQGNSA. The CDR3: CASSLTGKGNQPQHF. The CDR3 DNA reads as TGTGCCAGCAGCTTAACAGGGAAAGGAAACCAGCCCCAGCATTTT.

Details on this clonotype: A read error may account for a junction end that differs from germline. Here the CDR3 DNA reads TGTGCCGGCAGTTTATGGACTAGCGGGAGCGTTGAGCAGTTCTTC. This gives the protein CAGSLWTSGSVEQFF. The genes are TRBV12-3 or TRBV12-4 and TRBJ2-1; 13 bases are shared with TRBD2. This CDR3 is built from 15 residues.

This clonotype appeared many times. The rearrangement joins TRBV2 to TRBJ2-3; D not certain. Trimming took 7 bases from V and 2 from J, leaving 16 bases between them. The CDR3 contains 15 residues. Germline values: CDR1 SNHLY, CDR2 FYNNEI. CDR3 bases: TGTGCCAGCAAGTCCGTTTTAAGGGCCACAGATACGCAGTATTTT. This encodes CASKSVLRATDTQYF.

This clonotype has at least ten counts. This rearrangement joins TRBV5-1 to TRBJ1-6, with a tentative D call TRBD1 (6 bases). CDR3 length: 16 residues. The germline CDR1 and CDR2 sequences are SGHRS and YFSETQ. The V gene lost 2 bases and the J gene lost 8 bases, with 17 bases spanning the gap. CDR3 in DNA: TGCGCCAGCAGCTTTTCCGGGACCCCAGGGGATTCACCCCTCCACTTT. This codes for CASSFSGTPGDSPLHF.

The chain joins TRBV15 to TRBJ1-5, with 9 bases lining up with TRBD1. This CDR3 contains 17 residues. The ends lost 3 bases at V and 6 bases at J; junction bases unmatched: 12. Germline V CDR1 and CDR2: LNHNV, YYDKDF (reference sequence). Here the CDR3 DNA reads TGTGCCACCAGCAGCATAGCGGGACAGGGTCGAGGTCAGCCCCAGCATTTT. Translating it yields CATSSIAGQGRGQPQHF.

The rearrangement links TRBV9 to TRBJ1-1; D uncertain. V lost 0 bases and J 2 bases, leaving 5 bases between the germline ends. The CDR3 totals 13 residues. Germline CDR1 reads SGDLS; CDR2 reads YYNGEE. The CDR3 sequence is CASSVASNTEAFF. In nucleotides, the CDR3 is TGTGCCAGCAGCGTAGCCTCTAACACTGAAGCTTTCTTT.

Worth noting for this clonotype: Without the conserved terminal phenylalanine or tryptophan, this CDR3 likely stems from a read error. The DNA is omitted, as the CDR3 cannot be located on it reliably, and the CDR3 follows TCRdb's listing. J is TRBJ2-6 and V is TRBV7-3; TRBD2, the D gene given by the table, was not confirmed from the DNA. The CDR3 has 11 amino acids, counting both end residues. CDR1 is SGHTA, CDR2 FQGTGA, per germline. CDR3 sequence: CASSSYGTSPT.

This clonotype was seen repeatedly, ten times or more. This chain uses TRBV30 with TRBJ2-5; D is uncertain. V was cut by 4 bases and J by 5 bases, with 11 bases left in between. Germline CDR1 is GTSNPN and CDR2 is SVGIG (reference sequence). This CDR3 is built from 12 residues. The CDR3: CAWNRLGETQYF. CDR3 in DNA: TGTGCCTGGAATAGGCTCGGGGAGACCCAGTACTTC.

This clonotype was picked up many times. The gene calls are TRBV5-8 and TRBJ2-2, with 7 bases matching TRBD2. From germline, CDR1 is SGHTS and CDR2 YDEGEE. The CDR3 runs to 16 residues. V shed 3 bases and J 1 base; nucleotides not matched to a gene: 6. Here the CDR3 reads CASSYASGLNTGELFF. DNA for the CDR3: TGTGCCAGCAGCTATGCTAGCGGCTTGAACACCGGGGAGCTGTTTTTT.

This chain uses TRBV7-9 with TRBJ1-4, with unresolved D. Trimming stripped 0 bases from V and 4 bases from J, with 9 bases between. Germline V gives CDR1 SEHNR, CDR2 FQNEAQ (reference sequence). The CDR3 sequence is 15 residues long. CDR3 bases: TGTGCCAGCAGCTTAGCGGTACGGAATAATGAAAAACTGTTTTTT. This encodes CASSLAVRNNEKLFF.

Turning to this clonotype: This CDR3 is missing its conserved last phenylalanine or tryptophan, likely due to a read error. No DNA is shown, since the ends of the CDR3 on it are uncertain; the CDR3 is the one TCRdb lists. The V and J genes are TRBV5-1 and TRBJ2-2. Germline V lookup: CDR1 SGHRS, CDR2 YFSETQ. A total of 15 residues make up the CDR3, ends included. The CDR3 here is CASSPRDRYTGELVL.

As for this clonotype: At one of its ends the junction is not consistent with the germline gene, which may arise from a read error. The chain combines TRBV7-9 with TRBJ2-3; D remains ambiguous. The CDR3 is made up of 15 amino acids. Germline V gene data show CDR1 as SEHNR and CDR2 as FQNEAQ (reference sequence). The CDR3 nucleotides are TGTGCCAGCAGCTTGGTGGGCGGCCGCACAGATACGCAGTGTTTT. Its translation: CASSLVGGRTDTQCF. Variable domain in full (rest from reference TRBV7-9 and TRBJ2-3): DTGVSQNPRHKITKRGQNVTFRCDPISEHNRLYWYRQTLGQGPEFLTYFQNEAQLEKSRLLSDRFSAERPKGSFSTLEIQRTEQGDSAMYLCASSLVGGRTDTQCFGPGTRLTVL.

The V and J genes are TRBV7-2 and TRBJ2-3; perhaps TRBD1 as D (6 bases). Trimming took off 5 bases at V and 6 bases at J, with 9 bases between the two ends. The V gene's germline CDR1 is SGHTA and CDR2 FQGNSA. The CDR3 is made up of 12 amino acids. The CDR3 is CASSHRVDTQYF. CDR3 DNA sequence: TGTGCCAGCAGCCACAGGGTTGATACGCAGTATTTT.

This chain's CDR3 is CASSVAGSSYGYTF. DNA for the CDR3: TGTGCCAGCAGCGTAGCAGGGTCGAGCTATGGCTACACCTTC. The chain uses TRBV9 and TRBJ1-2; D possibly corresponds to TRBD1 (5 bases). The CDR3 is made up of 14 amino acids. The V end was cut by 0 bases, the J end by 4 bases, with 10 bases between. CDR1 SGDLS and CDR2 YYNGEE come from the germline V gene.

With regard to this clonotype: With a much larger clone just one base away, this may be a read error. The CDR3 sequence is CAWSEAGGYGYTF. The CDR3 coding sequence is TGTGCCTGGAGTGAGGCAGGGGGCTATGGCTACACCTTC. The chain joins TRBV7-3 to TRBJ1-2, with 7 positions matching TRBD1. The junction had 10 bases not matched to a gene; V was cut back by 11 bases and J by 4 bases. Per germline, CDR1 SGHTA and CDR2 FQGTGA. The CDR3 runs to 13 residues.